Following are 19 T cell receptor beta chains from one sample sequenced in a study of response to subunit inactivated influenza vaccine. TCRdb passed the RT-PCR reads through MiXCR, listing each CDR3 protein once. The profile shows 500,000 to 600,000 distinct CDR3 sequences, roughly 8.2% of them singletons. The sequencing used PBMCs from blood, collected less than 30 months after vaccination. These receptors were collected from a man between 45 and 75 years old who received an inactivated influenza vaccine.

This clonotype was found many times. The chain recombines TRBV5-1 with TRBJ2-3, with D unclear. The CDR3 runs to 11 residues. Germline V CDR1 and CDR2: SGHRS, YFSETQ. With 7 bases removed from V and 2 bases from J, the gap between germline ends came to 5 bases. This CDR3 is CASLHTDTQYF. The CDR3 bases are TGCGCCAGCTTACACACAGATACGCAGTATTTT.

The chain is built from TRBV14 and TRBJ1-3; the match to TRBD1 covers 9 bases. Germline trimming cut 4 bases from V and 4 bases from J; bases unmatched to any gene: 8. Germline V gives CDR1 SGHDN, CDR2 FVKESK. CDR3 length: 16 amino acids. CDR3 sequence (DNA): TGTGCCAGCAGCCGGAACAGGGGGCGTACGGGAAACACCATATATTTT. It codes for CASSRNRGRTGNTIYF.

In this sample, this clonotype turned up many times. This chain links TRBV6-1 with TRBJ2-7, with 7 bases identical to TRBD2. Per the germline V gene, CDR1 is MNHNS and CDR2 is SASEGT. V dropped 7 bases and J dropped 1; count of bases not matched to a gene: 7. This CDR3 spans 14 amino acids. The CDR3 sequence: CASKKPGGSYEQYF. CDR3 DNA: TGTGCCAGCAAAAAACCGGGGGGATCCTACGAGCAGTACTTC.

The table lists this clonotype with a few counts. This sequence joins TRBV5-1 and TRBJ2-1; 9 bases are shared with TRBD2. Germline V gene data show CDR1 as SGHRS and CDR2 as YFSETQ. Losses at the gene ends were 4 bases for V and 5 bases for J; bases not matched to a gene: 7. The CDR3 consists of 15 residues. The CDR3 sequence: CASSLSGRINNEQFF. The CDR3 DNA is TGCGCCAGCAGCCTTAGCGGGAGAATAAACAATGAGCAGTTCTTC.

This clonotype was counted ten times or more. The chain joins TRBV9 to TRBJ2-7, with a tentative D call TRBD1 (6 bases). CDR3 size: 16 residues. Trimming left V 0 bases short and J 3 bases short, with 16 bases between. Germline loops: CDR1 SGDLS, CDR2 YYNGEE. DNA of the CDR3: TGTGCCAGCAGCGTAGCTCCGACAGGACCGTACTACGAGCAGTACTTC. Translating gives CASSVAPTGPYYEQYF.

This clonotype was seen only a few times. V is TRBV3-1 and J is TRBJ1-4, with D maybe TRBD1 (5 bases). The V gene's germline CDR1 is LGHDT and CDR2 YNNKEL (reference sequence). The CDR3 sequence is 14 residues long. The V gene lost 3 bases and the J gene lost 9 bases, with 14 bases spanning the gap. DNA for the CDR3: TGTGCCAGCAGCCACACGGGGGATGGAAAAAAACTGTTTTTT. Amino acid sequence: CASSHTGDGKKLFF.

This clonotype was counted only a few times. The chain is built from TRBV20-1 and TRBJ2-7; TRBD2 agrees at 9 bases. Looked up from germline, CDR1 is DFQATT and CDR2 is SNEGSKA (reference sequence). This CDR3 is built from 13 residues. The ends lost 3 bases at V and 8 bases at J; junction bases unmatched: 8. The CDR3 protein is CSARPSGDPQQYF. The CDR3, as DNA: TGCAGTGCTAGGCCTAGCGGGGACCCCCAGCAGTACTTC.

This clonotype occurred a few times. The chain's CDR3 is CASSERERDTQYF. The CDR3 DNA follows: TGTGCCAGCTCTGAGCGGGAGCGAGATACGCAGTATTTT. The chain links TRBV18 to TRBJ2-3; 8 bases are shared with TRBD2. The CDR3 runs 13 residues. CDR1 is KGHSH and CDR2 is LQKENI in the germline V gene. V lost 6 bases to trimming and J lost 5 bases; unmatched junction nucleotides: 4.

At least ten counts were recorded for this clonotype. CDR3 in DNA: TGCAGTGCTAGAGATTCGCATAACAGGGGGCAGAACACTGAAGCTTTCTTT. Its protein is CSARDSHNRGQNTEAFF. V usage is TRBV20-1 and J usage is TRBJ1-1, with TRBD1 matching 9 bases. Germline V gene lookup returns CDR1 DFQATT and CDR2 SNEGSKA (reference sequence). V trimming: 0 bases; J trimming: 1 base; junction bases outside the gene matches: 9. This CDR3 has 17 amino acids.

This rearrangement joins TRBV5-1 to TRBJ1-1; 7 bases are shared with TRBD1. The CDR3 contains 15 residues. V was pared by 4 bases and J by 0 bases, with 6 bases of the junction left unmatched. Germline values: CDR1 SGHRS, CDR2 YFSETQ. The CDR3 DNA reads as TGCGCCAGCAGCACCCGAACAGGGGTGAACACTGAAGCTTTCTTT. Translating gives CASSTRTGVNTEAFF. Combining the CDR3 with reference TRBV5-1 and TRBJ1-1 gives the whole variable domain KAGVTQTPRYLIKTRGQQVTLSCSPISGHRSVSWYQQTPGQGLQFLFEYFSETQRNKGNFPGRFSGRQFSNSRSEMNVSTLELGDSALYLCASSTRTGVNTEAFFGQGTRLTVV.

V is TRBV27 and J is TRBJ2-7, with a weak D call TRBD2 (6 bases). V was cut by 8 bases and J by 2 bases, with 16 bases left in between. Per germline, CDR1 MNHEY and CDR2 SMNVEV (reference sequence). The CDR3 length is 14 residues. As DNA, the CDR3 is TGTGCCAGCTCGCCGGGGGACTTCCCCTACGAGCAGTACTTC. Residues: CASSPGDFPYEQYF.

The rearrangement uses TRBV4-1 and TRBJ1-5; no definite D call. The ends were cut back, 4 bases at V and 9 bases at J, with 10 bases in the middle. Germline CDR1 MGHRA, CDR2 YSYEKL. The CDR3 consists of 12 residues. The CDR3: CASSPKDGPQHF. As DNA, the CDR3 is TGCGCCAGCAGCCCCAAAGATGGGCCCCAGCATTTT.

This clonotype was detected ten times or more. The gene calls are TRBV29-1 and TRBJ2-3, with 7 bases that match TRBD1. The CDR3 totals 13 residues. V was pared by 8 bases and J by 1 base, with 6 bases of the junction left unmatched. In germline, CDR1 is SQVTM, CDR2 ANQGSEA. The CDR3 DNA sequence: TGCAGCCCCGGACAGGTTCGCACAGATACGCAGTATTTT. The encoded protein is CSPGQVRTDTQYF.

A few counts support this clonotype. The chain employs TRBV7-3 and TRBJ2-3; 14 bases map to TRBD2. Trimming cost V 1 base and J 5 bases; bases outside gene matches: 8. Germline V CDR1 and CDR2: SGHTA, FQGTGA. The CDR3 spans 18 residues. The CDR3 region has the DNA TGTGCCAGCAGCTTAAAAGCGACTAGCGGGAGGGAGAAAGATACGCAGTATTTT. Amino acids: CASSLKATSGREKDTQYF.

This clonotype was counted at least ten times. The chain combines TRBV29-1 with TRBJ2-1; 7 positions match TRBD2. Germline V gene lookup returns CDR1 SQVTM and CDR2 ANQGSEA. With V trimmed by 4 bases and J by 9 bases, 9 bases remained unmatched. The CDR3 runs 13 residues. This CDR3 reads CSVAQGGFGEQFF. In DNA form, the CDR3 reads TGCAGCGTTGCGCAGGGAGGGTTCGGTGAGCAGTTCTTC.

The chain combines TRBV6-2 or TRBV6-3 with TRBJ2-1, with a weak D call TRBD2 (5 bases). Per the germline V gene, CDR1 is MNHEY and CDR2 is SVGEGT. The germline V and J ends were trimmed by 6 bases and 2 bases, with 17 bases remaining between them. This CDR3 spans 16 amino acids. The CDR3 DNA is TGTGCCAGCAGACCCCCGGCGGGTTCCCCCTACAATGAGCAGTTCTTC. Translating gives CASRPPAGSPYNEQFF.

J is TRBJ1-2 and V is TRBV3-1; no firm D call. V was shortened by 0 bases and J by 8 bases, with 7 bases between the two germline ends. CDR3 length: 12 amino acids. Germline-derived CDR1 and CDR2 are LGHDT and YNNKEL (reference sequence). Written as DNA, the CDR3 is TGTGCCAGCAGCCAAGAGATTACCGGCTACACCTTC. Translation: CASSQEITGYTF.

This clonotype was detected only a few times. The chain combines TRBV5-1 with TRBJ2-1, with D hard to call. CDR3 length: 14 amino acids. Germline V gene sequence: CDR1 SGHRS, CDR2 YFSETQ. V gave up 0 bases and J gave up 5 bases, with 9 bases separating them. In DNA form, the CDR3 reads TGCGCCAGCAGCTTGGGGCTACTCAACAATGAGCAGTTCTTC. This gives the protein CASSLGLLNNEQFF.

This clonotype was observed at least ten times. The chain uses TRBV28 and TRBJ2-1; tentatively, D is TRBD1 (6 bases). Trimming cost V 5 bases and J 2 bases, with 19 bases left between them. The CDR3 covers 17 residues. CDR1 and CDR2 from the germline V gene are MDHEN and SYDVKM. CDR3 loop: CASSRDKGWGTYNEQFF. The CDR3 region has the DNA TGTGCCAGCAGTCGGGACAAAGGGTGGGGAACCTACAATGAGCAGTTCTTC.